The 30 T cell receptor beta chains reported below all come from one sample, sequenced in a study of OX40 agonist ivuxolimab in advanced cancers. Libraries were prepared by immunoSEQ multiplex PCR; TCRdb keeps only in-frame clonotypes and omits some of them. In the table there are 45,000 to 50,000 clones, about 81% of which are singletons. This specimen consisted of CD4+ or CD8+ T cells sorted from blood, obtained in a trial of the OX40 agonist ivuxolimab. Every receptor here comes from an adult with an advanced solid tumor such as melanoma, head and neck, liver or kidney cancer.

This clone was found a few times. The gene calls are TRBV5-5 and TRBJ1-5, with D possibly matching TRBD1 (6 bases). Deletions cut 4 bases from V and 0 bases from J, with 8 bases between. Germline CDR1 and CDR2: SGHKS and YYEKEE (reference sequence). CDR3 length: 14 residues. The CDR3 protein is CASSMDSSNQPQHF. The CDR3 DNA is TGTGCCAGCAGCATGGACAGTAGCAATCAGCCCCAGCATTTT.

The chain combines TRBV11-2 with TRBJ1-1; tentative D call: TRBD1 (6 bases). With 5 bases removed from V and 5 bases from J, the gap between germline ends came to 15 bases. Germline V gene lookup returns CDR1 SGHAT and CDR2 FQNNGV. CDR3 size: 14 residues. CDR3 loop: CASSRRTQGTEAFF. CDR3 sequence (DNA): TGTGCCAGCAGCCGGAGAACCCAGGGGACTGAAGCTTTCTTT.

V and J are TRBV10-2 and TRBJ1-1; 8 positions match TRBD1. CDR3 length: 14 residues. In germline, CDR1 is WSHSY, CDR2 SAAADI. Trimming took 5 bases from V and 8 from J; bases not matched to a gene: 10. This CDR3 reads CASSQTQGESEAFF. DNA of the CDR3: TGCGCCAGCAGTCAGACACAGGGGGAAAGCGAAGCTTTCTTT.

The rearrangement joins TRBV4-3 to TRBJ2-7; perhaps TRBD2 as D (6 bases). V lost 4 bases, J lost 6 bases, and 13 bases lay in between. Germline V CDR1 and CDR2: LGHNA, YSLEER. The CDR3 contains 13 residues. CDR3 protein: CASSPYPGGEQYF. The CDR3 bases are TGCGCCAGCAGCCCCTATCCCGGGGGCGAGCAGTACTTC.

V usage is TRBV6-5 and J usage is TRBJ1-2; D call uncertain. Trimming shortened V by 0 bases and J by 0 bases, and 2 bases separated the two germline ends. The CDR3 spans 13 residues. The V gene's germline CDR1 is MNHEY and CDR2 SVGAGI. The CDR3 DNA sequence: TGTGCCAGCAGTTACTCCACTAACTATGGCTACACCTTC. It specifies CASSYSTNYGYTF.

V usage is TRBV25-1 and J usage is TRBJ2-5, with D possibly TRBD2 on 6 matching bases. Germline V gene sequence: CDR1 MGHDK, CDR2 SYGVNS. The CDR3 is 14 amino acids. Trimming stripped 2 bases from V and 5 bases from J, with 12 bases between. CDR3 protein: CASSERESGETQYF. The CDR3 DNA sequence: TGTGCCAGCAGTGAACGGGAGTCGGGGGAGACCCAGTACTTC.

The V call is TRBV7-9, the J call TRBJ2-6; 10 positions agree with TRBD2. Germline values: CDR1 SEHNR, CDR2 FQNEAQ (reference sequence). V trimming: 0 bases; J trimming: 3 bases; junction bases outside the gene matches: 8. This CDR3 has 19 residues. The CDR3 nucleotides read TGTGCCAGCAGCTTAGCGGGTGGTAGCGGGAGGAGTGGGGCCAACGTCCTGACTTTC. It is translated as CASSLAGGSGRSGANVLTF.

This chain uses TRBV9 with TRBJ2-2; TRBD2 agrees at 8 bases. The CDR3 is made up of 16 amino acids. CDR1 and CDR2 (germline): SGDLS, YYNGEE. Germline trimming cut 4 bases from V and 4 bases from J; bases unmatched to any gene: 9. DNA of the CDR3: TGTGCCAGCAGCTTCCACCCCAGCGGGAGCACCGGGGAGCTGTTTTTT. Translation: CASSFHPSGSTGELFF.

This sequence joins TRBV5-6 and TRBJ2-5, with D perhaps matching TRBD1 (6 bases). Germline lookup yields CDR1 SGHDT and CDR2 YYEEEE. CDR3 length equals 16 residues. Deletions cut 3 bases from V and 7 bases from J, with 22 bases between. CDR3 sequence: CASSSGHVEVLGTQYF. The DNA for the CDR3 is TGTGCCAGCAGCTCGGGACACGTCGAGGTATTGGGGACCCAGTACTTC.

The chain joins TRBV20-1 to TRBJ2-3, with no clear D. Trimming pared 5 bases from V and 3 bases from J, leaving 6 bases between. This CDR3 contains 11 residues. CDR1 and CDR2 (germline): DFQATT, SNEGSKA (reference sequence). In DNA, the CDR3 is TGCAGTGCTCACGAGACAGATACGCAGTATTTT. It translates to CSAHETDTQYF.

This sequence joins TRBV9 and TRBJ2-1, with TRBD1 matching 7 bases. This CDR3 is 15 amino acids long. V was clipped by 0 bases and J by 4 bases; unmatched bases: 4. Germline loops: CDR1 SGDLS, CDR2 YYNGEE. CDR3 DNA sequence: TGTGCCAGCAGCGTAGATGGGACAGCATACAATGAGCAGTTCTTC. This sequence encodes CASSVDGTAYNEQFF.

The chain couples TRBV7-2 to TRBJ1-6, with 7 bases fitting TRBD1. In germline, CDR1 is SGHTA, CDR2 FQGNSA. The CDR3 extends over 12 amino acids. With 5 bases clipped from V and 13 bases from J, the junction kept 5 bases outside the gene matches. The CDR3 here is CASSPSGGPLHF. As DNA, the CDR3 is TGTGCCAGCAGCCCCTCAGGGGGGCCCCTCCACTTT.

The chain combines TRBV30 with TRBJ2-5; D is possibly TRBD1 or TRBD2 (6 bases each). This CDR3 has 12 residues. V lost 4 bases, J lost 4 bases, and 10 bases lay in between. Germline V CDR1 and CDR2: GTSNPN, SVGIG (reference sequence). CDR3 region: CAWNRGPETQYF. CDR3 DNA sequence: TGTGCCTGGAATCGGGGGCCAGAGACCCAGTACTTC.

The V call is TRBV6-5, the J call TRBJ2-5, with TRBD2 matching over 11 bases. Germline lookup yields CDR1 MNHEY and CDR2 SVGAGI. This CDR3 region has 15 residues. The ends lost 7 bases at V and 4 bases at J; junction bases unmatched: 8. For the CDR3, the DNA is TGTGCCAGCACCGATAGCGGGAGGGCCTCAGAGACCCAGTACTTC. Its translation is CASTDSGRASETQYF.

The gene calls are TRBV11-2 and TRBJ1-1; D remains unclear. Germline V CDR1 and CDR2: SGHAT, FQNNGV. The CDR3 totals 14 residues. Trimming removed 1 base from V and 0 bases from J, with 6 bases in between. CDR3 region: CASSLGRLNTEAFF. CDR3 coding DNA: TGTGCCAGCAGCTTAGGGCGGTTGAACACTGAAGCTTTCTTT.

The J gene is TRBJ2-1, the V gene TRBV15, with D possibly being TRBD2 (5 bases). Germline V lookup: CDR1 LNHNV, CDR2 YYDKDF (reference sequence). The V gene lost 1 base and the J gene lost 10 bases, with 8 bases spanning the gap. The length of the CDR3 is 12 residues. The chain's CDR3 is CATSRVLAEQFF. The CDR3 coding sequence is TGTGCCACCAGCAGAGTCCTAGCCGAGCAGTTCTTC.

The chain is built from TRBV5-4 and TRBJ2-1, with 13 bases matching TRBD2. CDR3 length equals 16 residues. Per germline, CDR1 SGHNT and CDR2 YYREEE (reference sequence). The ends lost 0 bases at V and 5 bases at J; junction bases unmatched: 2. CDR3 region: CASSLGTSGRNNEQFF. As DNA, the CDR3 is TGTGCCAGCAGCTTGGGGACTAGCGGGAGAAACAATGAGCAGTTCTTC. Complete variable domain (other parts from reference TRBV5-4 and TRBJ2-1): ETGVTQSPTHLIKTRGQQVTLRCSSQSGHNTVSWYQQALGQGPQFIFQYYREEENGRGNFPPRFSGLQFPNYSSELNVNALELDDSALYLCASSLGTSGRNNEQFFGPGTRLTVL.

This clone came up once. The rearrangement links TRBV5-4 to TRBJ1-2; maybe TRBD1 (6 bases). The CDR3 is 14 amino acids. Germline V gene data show CDR1 as SGHNT and CDR2 as YYREEE (reference sequence). Trimming cost V 6 bases and J 7 bases, with 19 bases left between them. As DNA, the CDR3 is TGTGCCAGCACCTGGGGGGACACCCCAGGTGGCTACACCTTC. It is translated as CASTWGDTPGGYTF.

The rearrangement links TRBV4-1 to TRBJ1-6; TRBD1 might be the D (6 bases). Germline V gene data show CDR1 as MGHRA and CDR2 as YSYEKL. The V end lost 0 bases, the J end lost 10 bases, and 10 bases lay between the germline ends. CDR3 size: 14 residues. The CDR3 region has the DNA TGCGCCAGCAGCCAAGAGGGGGCGGGATCACCCCTCCACTTT. Encoded protein: CASSQEGAGSPLHF.

The chain joins TRBV5-5 to TRBJ2-1; TRBD2 matches at 8 bases. With 7 bases clipped from V and 3 bases from J, the junction kept 6 bases outside the gene matches. Germline V gene lookup returns CDR1 SGHKS and CDR2 YYEKEE (reference sequence). There are 14 residues in the CDR3. The CDR3 loop reads CASVGLAIYNEQFF. CDR3 in DNA: TGTGCCAGCGTTGGACTAGCTATCTACAATGAGCAGTTCTTC.

CDR3: CASSRAATVGEQYF. Here the CDR3 DNA reads TGTGCCAGCAGTCGAGCGGCAACCGTGGGTGAGCAGTACTTC. This sequence joins TRBV6-5 and TRBJ2-7; D possibly corresponds to TRBD2 (5 bases). The ends were cut back, 5 bases at V and 7 bases at J, with 18 bases in the middle. The CDR3 is 14 residues long. The germline gives CDR1 MNHEY, CDR2 SVGAGI.

This sequence joins TRBV7-2 and TRBJ2-1; TRBD1 is a possible D gene (6 bases). The CDR3 has 13 residues. Between the trimmed V and J ends, which lost 4 bases and 6 bases, there was a span of 10 bases. Germline CDR1 is SGHTA and CDR2 is FQGNSA. CDR3: CASSSDRSNEQFF. The CDR3, as DNA: TGTGCCAGCAGCTCCGACAGGAGCAATGAGCAGTTCTTC.

The rearrangement uses TRBV9 and TRBJ2-1, with 8 bases that match TRBD2. Losses at the gene ends were 4 bases for V and 3 bases for J; bases not matched to a gene: 15. CDR1 and CDR2 from the germline V gene are SGDLS and YYNGEE. CDR3 length: 18 residues. DNA of the CDR3: TGTGCCAGCAGCCCCCGTAGTCCCCCGGGGGGGAACTACAATGAGCAGTTCTTC. Translated: CASSPRSPPGGNYNEQFF.

V and J are TRBV6-6 and TRBJ2-7; 8 nucleotides match TRBD1. CDR1 and CDR2 from the germline V gene are MNHNY and SVGAGI (reference sequence). J gave up 7 bases and V 7 bases, and 15 bases lay outside the gene matches. The CDR3 has 15 amino acids. In nucleotides, the CDR3 is TGTGCCAGCACTCCGAGCCGGGACAGGCCCCTGGAGCAGTACTTC. Protein product: CASTPSRDRPLEQYF.

The rearrangement uses TRBV30 and TRBJ1-1; D may be TRBD1 (5 bases). Germline-derived CDR1 and CDR2 are GTSNPN and SVGIG (reference sequence). The CDR3 sequence is 13 residues long. V was clipped by 5 bases and J by 7 bases, with 17 bases between them. CDR3 coding DNA: TGTGCCTGGGGCGGCAGGGTTAGGGTTGAAGCTTTCTTT. Amino acid sequence: CAWGGRVRVEAFF.

V is TRBV19 and J is TRBJ2-1; 11 bases match TRBD2. CDR3 size: 15 residues. Germline CDR1 reads LNHDA; CDR2 reads SQIVND (reference sequence). V lost 9 bases to trimming and J lost 8 bases; unmatched junction nucleotides: 12. The CDR3 sequence: CASEFIAGGGDEQFF. DNA for the CDR3: TGTGCCAGCGAATTCATAGCGGGAGGGGGGGATGAGCAGTTCTTC.

The CDR3 loop reads CASSTRSQGANNEKLFF. The CDR3 coding sequence is TGCGCCAGCAGCACCCGTTCCCAGGGGGCGAACAATGAAAAACTGTTTTTT. J is TRBJ1-4 and V is TRBV5-1; the match to TRBD1 covers 8 bases. The CDR3 length is 17 residues. Germline CDR1 SGHRS, CDR2 YFSETQ. Unmatched junction bases numbered 13, after V lost 4 bases and J lost 5 bases.

The chain carries TRBV11-2 and TRBJ2-5, with unresolved D. CDR3 length equals 15 residues. V gave up 4 bases and J gave up 1 base, with 13 bases separating them. The germline CDR1 and CDR2 sequences are SGHAT and FQNNGV. CDR3 sequence (DNA): TGTGCCAGCAGCTCGGTCCCCATGCCCCAAGAGACCCAGTACTTC. Its translation: CASSSVPMPQETQYF.

The J gene is TRBJ2-7, the V gene TRBV4-2, with 9 bases lining up with TRBD1. The V and J ends lost 3 bases and 1 base, in that order; junction bases with no gene match: 7. The CDR3 loop spans 16 amino acids. The germline gives CDR1 LGHNA, CDR2 YNFKEQ. CDR3 sequence (DNA): TGTGCCAGCAGCCACCCCGGACAGGGGAATTCCTACGAGCAGTACTTC. Translating gives CASSHPGQGNSYEQYF.

V is TRBV25-1 and J is TRBJ2-3; tentative D call: TRBD1 (5 bases). The germline CDR1 and CDR2 sequences are MGHDK and SYGVNS. Trimming stripped 3 bases from V and 6 bases from J, with 16 bases between. The CDR3 runs to 15 residues. CDR3 DNA sequence: TGTGCCAGCAGTGATCTAAAGGGGTCGGGTGATACGCAGTATTTT. This sequence encodes CASSDLKGSGDTQYF.